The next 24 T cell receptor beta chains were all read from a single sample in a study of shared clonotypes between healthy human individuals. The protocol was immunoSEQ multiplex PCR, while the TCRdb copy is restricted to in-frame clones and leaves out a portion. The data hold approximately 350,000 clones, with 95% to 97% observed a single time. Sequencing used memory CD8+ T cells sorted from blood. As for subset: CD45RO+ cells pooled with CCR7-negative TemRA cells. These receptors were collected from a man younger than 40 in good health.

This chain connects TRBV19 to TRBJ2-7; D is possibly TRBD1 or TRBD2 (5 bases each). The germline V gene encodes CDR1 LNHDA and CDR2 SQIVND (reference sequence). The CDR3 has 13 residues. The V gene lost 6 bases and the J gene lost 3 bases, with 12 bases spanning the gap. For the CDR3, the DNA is TGTGCCAGTAGCCGGGACGGACGCTACGAGCAGTACTTC. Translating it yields CASSRDGRYEQYF.

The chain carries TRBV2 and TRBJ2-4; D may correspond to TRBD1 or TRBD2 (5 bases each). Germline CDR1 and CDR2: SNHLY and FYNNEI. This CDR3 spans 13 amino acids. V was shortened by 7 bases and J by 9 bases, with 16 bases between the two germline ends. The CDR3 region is CASTGLLRGIQYF. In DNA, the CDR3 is TGTGCCAGCACTGGGCTGCTGAGGGGCATTCAGTACTTC.

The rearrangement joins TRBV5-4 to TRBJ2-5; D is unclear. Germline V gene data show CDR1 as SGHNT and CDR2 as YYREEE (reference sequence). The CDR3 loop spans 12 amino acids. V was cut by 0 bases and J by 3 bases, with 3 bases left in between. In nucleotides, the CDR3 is TGTGCCAGCAGCTTGGAAAAAGAGACCCAGTACTTC. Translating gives CASSLEKETQYF.

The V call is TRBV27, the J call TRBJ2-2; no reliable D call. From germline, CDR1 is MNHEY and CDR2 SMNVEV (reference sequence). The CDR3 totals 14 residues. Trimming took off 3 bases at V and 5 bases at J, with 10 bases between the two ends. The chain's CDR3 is CASSLNGLTGELFF. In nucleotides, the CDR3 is TGTGCCAGCAGTTTGAACGGGTTAACCGGGGAGCTGTTTTTT.

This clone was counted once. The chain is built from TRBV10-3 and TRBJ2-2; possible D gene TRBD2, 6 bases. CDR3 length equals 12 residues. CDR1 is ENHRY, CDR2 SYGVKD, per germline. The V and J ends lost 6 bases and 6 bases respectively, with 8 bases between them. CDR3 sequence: CAIREGSGELFF. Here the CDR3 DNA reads TGTGCCATCAGGGAGGGGTCCGGGGAGCTGTTTTTT.

The DNA for the CDR3 is TGTGCCAGCAGCTTAGCGGGAGACTACAATGAGCAGTTCTTC. Its translation is CASSLAGDYNEQFF. The J gene is TRBJ2-1, the V gene TRBV7-6; possible D gene TRBD2, 5 bases. Germline V lookup: CDR1 SGHVS, CDR2 FNYEAQ. Trimming shortened V by 0 bases and J by 3 bases, and 6 bases separated the two germline ends. This CDR3 has 14 amino acids.

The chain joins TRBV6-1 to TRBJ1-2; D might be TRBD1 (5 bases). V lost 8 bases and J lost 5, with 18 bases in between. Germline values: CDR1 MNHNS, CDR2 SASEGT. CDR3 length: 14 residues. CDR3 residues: CASRTRGEEYGYTF. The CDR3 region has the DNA TGTGCCAGCCGGACAAGAGGGGAGGAATATGGCTACACCTTC.

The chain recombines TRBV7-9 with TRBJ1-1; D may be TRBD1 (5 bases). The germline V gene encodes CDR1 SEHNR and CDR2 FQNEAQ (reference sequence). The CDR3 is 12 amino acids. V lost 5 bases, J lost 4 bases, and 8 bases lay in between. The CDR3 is CASSPQGTEAFF. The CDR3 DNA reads TGTGCCAGCAGCCCCCAGGGCACTGAAGCTTTCTTT.

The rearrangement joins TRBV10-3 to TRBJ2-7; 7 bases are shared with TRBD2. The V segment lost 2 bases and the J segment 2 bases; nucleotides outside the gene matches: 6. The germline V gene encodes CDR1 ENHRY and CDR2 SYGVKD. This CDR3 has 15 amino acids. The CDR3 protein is CAISEVLAGAYEQYF. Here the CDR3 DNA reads TGTGCCATCAGTGAGGTTCTGGCGGGAGCCTACGAGCAGTACTTC.

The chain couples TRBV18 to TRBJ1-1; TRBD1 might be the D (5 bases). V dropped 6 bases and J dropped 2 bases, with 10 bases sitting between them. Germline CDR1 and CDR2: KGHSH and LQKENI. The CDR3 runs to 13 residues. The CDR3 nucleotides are TGTGCCAGCTCGTCTCAGGGTAACACTGAAGCTTTCTTT. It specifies CASSSQGNTEAFF.

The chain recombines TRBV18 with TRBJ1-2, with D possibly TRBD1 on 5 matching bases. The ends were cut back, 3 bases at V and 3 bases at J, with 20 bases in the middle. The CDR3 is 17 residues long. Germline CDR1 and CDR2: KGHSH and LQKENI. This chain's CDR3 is CASSPTVPLVGHYGYTF. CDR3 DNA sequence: TGTGCCAGCTCACCGACGGTTCCCTTGGTGGGGCACTATGGCTACACCTTC.

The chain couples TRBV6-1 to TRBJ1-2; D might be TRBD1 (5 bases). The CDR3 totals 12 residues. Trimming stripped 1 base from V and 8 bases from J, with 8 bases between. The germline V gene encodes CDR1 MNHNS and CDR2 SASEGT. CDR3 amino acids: CASSEEWGGYTF. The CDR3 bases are TGTGCCAGCAGTGAAGAGTGGGGGGGCTACACCTTC.

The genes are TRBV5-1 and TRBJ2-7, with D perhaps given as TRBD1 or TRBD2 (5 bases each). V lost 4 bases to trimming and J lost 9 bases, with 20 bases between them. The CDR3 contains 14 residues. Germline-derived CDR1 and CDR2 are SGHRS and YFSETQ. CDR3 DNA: TGCGCCAGCAGCCAGGGACGGGCCCTGTCGGGGCAGTACTTC. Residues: CASSQGRALSGQYF.

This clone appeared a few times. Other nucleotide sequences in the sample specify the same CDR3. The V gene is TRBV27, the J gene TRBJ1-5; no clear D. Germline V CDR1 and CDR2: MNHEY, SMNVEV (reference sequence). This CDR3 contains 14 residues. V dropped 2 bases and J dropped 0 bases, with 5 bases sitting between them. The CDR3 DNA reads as TGTGCCAGCAGTTTAAGGGATAGCAATCAGCCCCAGCATTTT. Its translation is CASSLRDSNQPQHF.

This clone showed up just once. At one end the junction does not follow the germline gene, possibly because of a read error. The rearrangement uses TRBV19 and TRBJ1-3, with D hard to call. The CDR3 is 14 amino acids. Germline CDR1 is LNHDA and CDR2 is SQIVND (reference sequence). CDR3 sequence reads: CAGSIRASGNTIYF. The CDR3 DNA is TGTGCCGGTAGTATAAGGGCCTCTGGAAACACCATATATTTT.

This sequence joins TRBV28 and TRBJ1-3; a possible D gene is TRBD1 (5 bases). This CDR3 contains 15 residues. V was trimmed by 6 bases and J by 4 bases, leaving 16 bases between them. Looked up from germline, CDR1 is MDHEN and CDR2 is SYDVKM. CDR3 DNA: TGTGCCAGCAGCAGGCAGGGTGCTTCGGGAAACACCATATATTTT. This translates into CASSRQGASGNTIYF.

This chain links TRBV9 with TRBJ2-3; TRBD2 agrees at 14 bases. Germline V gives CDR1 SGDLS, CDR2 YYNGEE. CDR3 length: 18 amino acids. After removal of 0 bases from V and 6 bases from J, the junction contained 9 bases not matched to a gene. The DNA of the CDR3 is TGTGCCAGCAGCGTAGGGACAGGGGGACTAGCGGGAGTGGATACGCAGTATTTT. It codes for CASSVGTGGLAGVDTQYF. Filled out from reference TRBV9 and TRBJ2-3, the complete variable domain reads DSGVTQTPKHLITATGQRVTLRCSPRSGDLSVYWYQQSLDQGLQFLIQYYNGEERAKGNILERFSAQQFPDLHSELNLSSLELGDSALYFCASSVGTGGLAGVDTQYFGPGTRLTVL.

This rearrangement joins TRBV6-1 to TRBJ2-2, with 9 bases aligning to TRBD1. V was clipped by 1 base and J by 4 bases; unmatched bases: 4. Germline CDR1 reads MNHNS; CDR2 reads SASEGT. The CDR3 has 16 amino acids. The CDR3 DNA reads TGTGCCAGCAGTGAAGGAACAGGGGGCCTCACCGGGGAGCTGTTTTTT. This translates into CASSEGTGGLTGELFF.

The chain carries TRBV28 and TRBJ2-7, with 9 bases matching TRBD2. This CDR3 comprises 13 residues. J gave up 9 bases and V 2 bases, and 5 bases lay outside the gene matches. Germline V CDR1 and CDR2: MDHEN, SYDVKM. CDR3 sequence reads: CASSLPLAGSQYF. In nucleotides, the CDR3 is TGTGCCAGCAGTTTACCCCTAGCGGGATCGCAGTACTTC.

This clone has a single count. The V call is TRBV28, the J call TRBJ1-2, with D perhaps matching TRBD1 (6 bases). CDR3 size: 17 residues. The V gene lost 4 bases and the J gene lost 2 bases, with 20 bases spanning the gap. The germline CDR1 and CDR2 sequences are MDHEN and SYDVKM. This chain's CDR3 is CASSWPATGLSNYGYTF. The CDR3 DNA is TGTGCCAGCAGTTGGCCAGCGACAGGCCTATCGAACTATGGCTACACCTTC.

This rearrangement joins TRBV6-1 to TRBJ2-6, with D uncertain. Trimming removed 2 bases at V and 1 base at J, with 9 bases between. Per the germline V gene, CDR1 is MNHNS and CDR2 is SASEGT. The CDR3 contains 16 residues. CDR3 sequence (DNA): TGTGCCAGCAGTGAATTTGGTGGTTCTGGGGCCAACGTCCTGACTTTC. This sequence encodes CASSEFGGSGANVLTF.

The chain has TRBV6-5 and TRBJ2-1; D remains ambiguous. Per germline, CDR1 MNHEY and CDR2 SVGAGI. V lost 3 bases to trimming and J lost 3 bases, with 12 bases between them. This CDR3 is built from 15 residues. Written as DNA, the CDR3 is TGTGCCAGCAGTTATGGTGTAGGCGGCTACAATGAGCAGTTCTTC. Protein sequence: CASSYGVGGYNEQFF.

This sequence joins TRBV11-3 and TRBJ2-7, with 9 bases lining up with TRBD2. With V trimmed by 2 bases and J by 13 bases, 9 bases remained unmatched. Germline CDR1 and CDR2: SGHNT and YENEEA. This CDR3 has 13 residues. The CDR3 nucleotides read TGTGCCAGCAGCTTATCGCGGGAGGGTCCGATTTACTTC. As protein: CASSLSREGPIYF.

The DNA for the CDR3 is TGTGCCAGCAGCTTGGTTAGCGGGAGCACCGGGGAGCTGTTTTTT. Translating it yields CASSLVSGSTGELFF. This chain connects TRBV5-4 to TRBJ2-2; 9 bases agree with TRBD2. The J segment lost 4 bases and the V segment lost 0 bases, leaving 1 base of the junction unmatched. The CDR3 contains 15 residues. CDR1 is SGHNT and CDR2 is YYREEE in the germline V gene (reference sequence).